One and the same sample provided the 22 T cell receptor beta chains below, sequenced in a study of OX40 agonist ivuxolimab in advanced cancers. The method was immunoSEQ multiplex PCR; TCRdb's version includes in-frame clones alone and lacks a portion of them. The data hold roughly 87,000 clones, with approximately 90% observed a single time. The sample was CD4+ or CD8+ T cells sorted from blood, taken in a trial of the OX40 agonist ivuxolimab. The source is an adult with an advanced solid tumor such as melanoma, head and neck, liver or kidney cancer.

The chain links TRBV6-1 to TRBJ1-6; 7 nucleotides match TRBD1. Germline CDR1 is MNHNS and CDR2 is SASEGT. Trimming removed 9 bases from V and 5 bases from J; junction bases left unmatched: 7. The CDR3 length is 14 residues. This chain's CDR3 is CASGTAFNNSPLHF. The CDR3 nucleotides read TGTGCCAGTGGGACAGCGTTCAATAATTCACCCCTCCACTTT.

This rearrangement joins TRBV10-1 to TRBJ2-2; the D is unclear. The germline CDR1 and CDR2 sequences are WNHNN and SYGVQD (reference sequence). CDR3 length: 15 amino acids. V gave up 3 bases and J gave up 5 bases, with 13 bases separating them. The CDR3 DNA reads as TGCGCCAGCAGTGATGTTCGTGCGAGAACCGGGGAGCTGTTTTTT. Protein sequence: CASSDVRARTGELFF.

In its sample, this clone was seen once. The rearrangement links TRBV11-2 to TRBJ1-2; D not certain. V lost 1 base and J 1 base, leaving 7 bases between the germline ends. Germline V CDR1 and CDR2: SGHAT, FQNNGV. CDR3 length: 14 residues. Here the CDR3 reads CASSLGQNNYGYTF. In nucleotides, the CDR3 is TGTGCCAGCAGCTTAGGTCAAAATAACTATGGCTACACCTTC.

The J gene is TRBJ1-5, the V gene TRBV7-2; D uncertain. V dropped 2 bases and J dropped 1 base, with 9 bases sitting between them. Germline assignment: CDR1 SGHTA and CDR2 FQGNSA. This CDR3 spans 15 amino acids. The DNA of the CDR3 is TGTGCCAGCAGCTTACGACTTTCGAGCAATCAGCCCCAGCATTTT. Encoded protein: CASSLRLSSNQPQHF.

CDR3 amino acids: CASSTGQGVYGYTF. CDR3 in DNA: TGTGCCAGCAGTACCGGACAGGGCGTCTATGGCTACACCTTC. V and J are TRBV27 and TRBJ1-2; 8 nucleotides match TRBD1. Germline V gives CDR1 MNHEY, CDR2 SMNVEV (reference sequence). This CDR3 contains 14 residues. The V and J ends lost 5 bases and 4 bases, in that order; junction bases with no gene match: 6.

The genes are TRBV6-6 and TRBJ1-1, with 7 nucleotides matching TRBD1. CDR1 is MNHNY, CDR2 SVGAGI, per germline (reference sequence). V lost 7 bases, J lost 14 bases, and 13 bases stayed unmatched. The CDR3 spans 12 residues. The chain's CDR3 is CASNPGGSSSFF. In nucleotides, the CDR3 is TGTGCCAGCAACCCAGGGGGTAGTTCATCGTTCTTT.

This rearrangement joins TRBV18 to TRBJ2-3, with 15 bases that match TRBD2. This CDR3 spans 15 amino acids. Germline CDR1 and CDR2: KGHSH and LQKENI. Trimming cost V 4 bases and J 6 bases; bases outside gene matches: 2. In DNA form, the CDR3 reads TGTGCCAGCTCACGGACTAGCGGGGGGGCCGATACGCAGTATTTT. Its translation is CASSRTSGGADTQYF.

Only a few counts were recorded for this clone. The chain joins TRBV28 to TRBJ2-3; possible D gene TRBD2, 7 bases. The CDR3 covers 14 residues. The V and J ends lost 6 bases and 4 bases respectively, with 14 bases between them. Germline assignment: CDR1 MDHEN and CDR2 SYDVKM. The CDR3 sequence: CASRAGGGSDTQYF. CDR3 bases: TGTGCCAGCAGGGCGGGCGGGGGCTCAGATACGCAGTATTTT. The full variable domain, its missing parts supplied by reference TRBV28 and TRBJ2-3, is DVKVTQSSRYLVKRTGEKVFLECVQDMDHENMFWYRQDPGLGLRLIYFSYDVKMKEKGDIPEGYSVSREKKERFSLILESASTNQTSMYLCASRAGGGSDTQYFGPGTRLTVL.

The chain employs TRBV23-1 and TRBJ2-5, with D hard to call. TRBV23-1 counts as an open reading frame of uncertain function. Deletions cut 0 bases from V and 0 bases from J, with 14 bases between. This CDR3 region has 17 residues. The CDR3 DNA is TGCGCCAGCAGTCAATCGCCAGCCGTCCTGTACCAAGAGACCCAGTACTTC. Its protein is CASSQSPAVLYQETQYF.

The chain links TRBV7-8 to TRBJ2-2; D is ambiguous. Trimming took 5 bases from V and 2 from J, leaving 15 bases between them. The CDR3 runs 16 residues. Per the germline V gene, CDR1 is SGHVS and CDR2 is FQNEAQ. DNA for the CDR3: TGTGCCAGCAGCCTATACGGCCAGTTAAACACCGGGGAGCTGTTTTTT. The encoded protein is CASSLYGQLNTGELFF. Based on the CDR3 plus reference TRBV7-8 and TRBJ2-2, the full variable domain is GAGVSQSPRYKVAKRGQDVALRCDPISGHVSLFWYQQALGQGPEFLTYFQNEAQLDKSGLPSDRFFAERPEGSVSTLKIQRTQQEDSAVYLCASSLYGQLNTGELFFGEGSRLTVL.

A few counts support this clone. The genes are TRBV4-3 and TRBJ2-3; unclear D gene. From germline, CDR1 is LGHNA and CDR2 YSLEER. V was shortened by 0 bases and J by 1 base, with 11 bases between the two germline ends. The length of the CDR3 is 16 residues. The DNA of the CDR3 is TGCGCCAGCAGCCAAGAAATAGCAGACGGCACAGATACGCAGTATTTT. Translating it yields CASSQEIADGTDTQYF.

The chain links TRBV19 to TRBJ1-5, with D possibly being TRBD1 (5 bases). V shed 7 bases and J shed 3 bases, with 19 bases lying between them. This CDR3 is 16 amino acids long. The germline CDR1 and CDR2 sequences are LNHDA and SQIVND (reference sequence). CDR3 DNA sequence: TGTGCCAGTACTCTAAGGGGAGGAATCCCCAATCAGCCCCAGCATTTT. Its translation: CASTLRGGIPNQPQHF.

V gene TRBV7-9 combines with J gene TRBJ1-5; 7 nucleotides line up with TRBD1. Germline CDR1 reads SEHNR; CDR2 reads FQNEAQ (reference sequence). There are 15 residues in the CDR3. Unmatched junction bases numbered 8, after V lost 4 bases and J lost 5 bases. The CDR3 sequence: CASSSVRDSHQPQHF. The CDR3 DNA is TGTGCCAGCAGCTCTGTAAGGGACAGCCATCAGCCCCAGCATTTT.

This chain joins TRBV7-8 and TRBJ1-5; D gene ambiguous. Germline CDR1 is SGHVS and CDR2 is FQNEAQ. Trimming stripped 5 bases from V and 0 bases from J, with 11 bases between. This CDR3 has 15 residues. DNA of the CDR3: TGTGCCAGCAGCCCCACGATAGATAGCAATCAGCCCCAGCATTTT. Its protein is CASSPTIDSNQPQHF.

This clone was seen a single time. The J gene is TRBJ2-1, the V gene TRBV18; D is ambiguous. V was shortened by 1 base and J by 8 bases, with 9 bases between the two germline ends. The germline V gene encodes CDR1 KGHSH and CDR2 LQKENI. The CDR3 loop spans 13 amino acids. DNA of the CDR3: TGTGCCAGCTCACCACTGTTAGTTGATGAGCAGTTCTTC. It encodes CASSPLLVDEQFF. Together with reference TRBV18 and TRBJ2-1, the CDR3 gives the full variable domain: NAGVMQNPRHLVRRRGQEARLRCSPMKGHSHVYWYRQLPEEGLKFMVYLQKENIIDESGMPKERFSAEFPKEGPSILRIQQVVRGDSAAYFCASSPLLVDEQFFGPGTRLTVL.

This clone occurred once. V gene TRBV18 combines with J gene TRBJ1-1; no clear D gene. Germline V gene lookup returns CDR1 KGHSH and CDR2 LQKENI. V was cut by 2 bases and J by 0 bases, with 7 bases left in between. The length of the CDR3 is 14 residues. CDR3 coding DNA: TGTGCCAGCTCACCAGCCGGGGTGAACACTGAAGCTTTCTTT. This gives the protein CASSPAGVNTEAFF.

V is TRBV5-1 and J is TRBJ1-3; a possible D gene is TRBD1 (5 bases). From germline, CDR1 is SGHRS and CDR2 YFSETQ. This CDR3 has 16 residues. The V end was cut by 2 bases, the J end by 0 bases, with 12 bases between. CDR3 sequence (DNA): TGCGCCAGCAGCTTTAACCCAGGGAGCTCTGGAAACACCATATATTTT. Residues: CASSFNPGSSGNTIYF.

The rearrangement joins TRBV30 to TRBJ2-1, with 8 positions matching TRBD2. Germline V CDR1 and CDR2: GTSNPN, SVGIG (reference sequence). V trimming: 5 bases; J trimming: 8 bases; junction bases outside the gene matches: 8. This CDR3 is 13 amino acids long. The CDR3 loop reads CAWEGLGGYEQFF. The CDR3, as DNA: TGTGCCTGGGAGGGACTAGGTGGTTATGAGCAGTTCTTC.

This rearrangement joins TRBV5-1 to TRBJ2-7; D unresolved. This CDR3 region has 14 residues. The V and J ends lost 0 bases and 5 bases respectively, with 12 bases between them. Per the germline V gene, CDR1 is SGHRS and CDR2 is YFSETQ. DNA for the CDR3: TGCGCCAGCAGCTTGGGGTCGGGCGTGGACGAGCAGTACTTC. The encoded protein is CASSLGSGVDEQYF.

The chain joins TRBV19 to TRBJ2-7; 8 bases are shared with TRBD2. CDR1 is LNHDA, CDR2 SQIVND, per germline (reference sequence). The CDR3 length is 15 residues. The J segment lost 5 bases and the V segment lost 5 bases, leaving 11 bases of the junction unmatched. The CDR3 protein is CASSLNGGDVDEQYF. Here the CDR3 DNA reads TGTGCCAGTAGTCTTAACGGGGGGGATGTAGACGAGCAGTACTTC. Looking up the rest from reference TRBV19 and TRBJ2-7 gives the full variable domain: DGGITQSPKYLFRKEGQNVTLSCEQNLNHDAMYWYRQDPGQGLRLIYYSQIVNDFQKGDIAEGYSVSREKKESFPLTVTSAQKNPTAFYLCASSLNGGDVDEQYFGPGTRLTVT.

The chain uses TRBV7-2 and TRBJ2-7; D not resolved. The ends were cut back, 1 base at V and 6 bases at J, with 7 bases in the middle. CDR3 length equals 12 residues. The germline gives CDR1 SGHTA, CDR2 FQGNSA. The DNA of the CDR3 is TGTGCCAGCAGCTTAGGCGGTGGCGAGCAGTACTTC. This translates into CASSLGGGEQYF.

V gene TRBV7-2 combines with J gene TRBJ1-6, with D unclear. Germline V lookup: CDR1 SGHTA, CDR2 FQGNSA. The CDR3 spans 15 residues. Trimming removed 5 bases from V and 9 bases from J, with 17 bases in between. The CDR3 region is CASSPRETRISPLHF. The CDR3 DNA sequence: TGTGCCAGCAGCCCGCGGGAGACCCGGATTTCACCCCTCCACTTT.